These 25 T cell receptor beta chains came from one sample sequenced in a study of blood T cell repertoires in COVID-19. This table comes from immunoSEQ multiplex PCR, and its TCRdb copy is limited to in-frame clones, with some not included. The sample lists tens of thousands of clones, approximately 90% occurring once. The sequencing sample was made of peripheral blood. The receptors originated from a human donor in a cohort sampled during active COVID-19.

This chain connects TRBV7-9 to TRBJ1-2, with D perhaps matching TRBD1 (6 bases). Trimming cost V 2 bases and J 14 bases, with 12 bases left between them. Germline V CDR1 and CDR2: SEHNR, FQNEAQ (reference sequence). The CDR3 has 11 amino acids. The CDR3 DNA follows: TGTGCCAGCAGCTTATTAGGGGACATTACCTTC. Translation gives CASSLLGDITF.

The rearrangement links TRBV15 to TRBJ2-5; 8 bases are a match to TRBD2. V dropped 3 bases and J dropped 5; count of bases not matched to a gene: 11. CDR1 and CDR2 (germline): LNHNV, YYDKDF (reference sequence). The CDR3 consists of 16 residues. The CDR3 coding sequence is TGTGCCACCAGCAGTCTCAAAAGGGGACTAGGGGAGACCCAGTACTTC. Protein product: CATSSLKRGLGETQYF.

The chain links TRBV3-1 (or the pseudogene TRBV3-2) to TRBJ2-7; 7 bases are shared with TRBD2. The CDR3 sequence is 18 residues long. V lost 3 bases, J lost 2 bases, and 16 bases stayed unmatched. Germline loops: CDR1 LGHDT, CDR2 YNNKEL (reference sequence). The CDR3 loop reads CASSHSAGSGTSAYEQYF. Here the CDR3 DNA reads TGTGCCAGCAGCCACTCCGCGGGGAGCGGGACCTCCGCCTACGAGCAGTACTTC.

This chain joins TRBV30 and TRBJ2-1, with TRBD2 as a possible D gene (6 bases). The CDR3 length is 15 residues. With 1 base removed from V and 4 bases from J, the gap between germline ends came to 14 bases. CDR1 is GTSNPN, CDR2 SVGIG, per germline (reference sequence). The CDR3 loop is CAWSAPPGTYNEQFF. CDR3 coding DNA: TGTGCCTGGAGTGCCCCGCCCGGGACTTACAATGAGCAGTTCTTC.

V usage is TRBV7-3 and J usage is TRBJ1-2; 11 nucleotides match TRBD1. CDR3 size: 13 residues. Germline CDR1 and CDR2: SGHTA and FQGTGA. J gave up 6 bases and V 5 bases, and 2 bases lay outside the gene matches. CDR3 in amino acids: CASSTDRGHGYTF. CDR3 nucleotides: TGTGCCAGCAGCACGGACAGGGGGCATGGCTACACCTTC.

The rearrangement joins TRBV11-3 to TRBJ2-7; TRBD1 is a possible D gene (5 bases). Per germline, CDR1 SGHNT and CDR2 YENEEA. The germline V and J ends were trimmed by 2 bases and 0 bases, with 11 bases remaining between them. This CDR3 spans 15 amino acids. The CDR3 spells CASSLRPDTSYEQYF. CDR3 nucleotide sequence: TGTGCCAGCAGCTTACGGCCGGACACCTCCTACGAGCAGTACTTC. The full variable domain, with the rest looked up from reference TRBV11-3 and TRBJ2-7, is EAGVVQSPRYKIIEKKQPVAFWCNPISGHNTLYWYLQNLGQGPELLIRYENEEAVDDSQLPKDRFSAERLKGVDSTLKIQPAELGDSAVYLCASSLRPDTSYEQYFGPGTRLTVT.

This clone appeared a few times. This chain links TRBV19 with TRBJ1-1; TRBD1 agrees at 7 bases. The CDR3 consists of 15 residues. The J segment lost 0 bases and the V segment lost 6 bases, leaving 7 bases of the junction unmatched. The germline V gene encodes CDR1 LNHDA and CDR2 SQIVND (reference sequence). The CDR3 loop reads CASRWDSNLNTEAFF. In DNA, the CDR3 is TGTGCCAGTAGATGGGACAGTAATTTGAACACTGAAGCTTTCTTT.

This rearrangement joins TRBV10-2 to TRBJ2-5, with a possible D match to TRBD2 (6 bases). Germline V lookup: CDR1 WSHSY, CDR2 SAAADI. This CDR3 region has 15 residues. Trimming cost V 2 bases and J 1 base, with 11 bases left between them. The CDR3 sequence is CASSEGAGFQETQYF. CDR3 bases: TGCGCCAGCAGTGAGGGGGCGGGGTTCCAAGAGACCCAGTACTTC.

This clone was counted a few times. The chain joins TRBV4-2 to TRBJ1-5; weak D call: TRBD1 (5 bases). This CDR3 region has 14 residues. Trimming stripped 1 base from V and 8 bases from J, with 12 bases between. CDR1 and CDR2 from the germline V gene are LGHNA and YNFKEQ. CDR3 loop: CASSQGRVREPQHF. Here the CDR3 DNA reads TGTGCCAGCAGCCAAGGCAGGGTTAGAGAGCCCCAGCATTTT.

This clone has just one count. V gene TRBV3-1 (or the pseudogene TRBV3-2) combines with J gene TRBJ1-1, with TRBD1 matching over 8 bases. Germline CDR1 is LGHDT and CDR2 is YNNKEL (reference sequence). CDR3 length equals 14 residues. V dropped 4 bases and J dropped 4; count of bases not matched to a gene: 5. This CDR3 is CASSPTGGVTEAFF. The CDR3 DNA reads as TGTGCCAGCAGCCCTACAGGGGGGGTCACTGAAGCTTTCTTT.

This clone was seen just once. The chain has TRBV28 and TRBJ1-5; D is uncertain. The length of the CDR3 is 12 residues. Germline CDR1 MDHEN, CDR2 SYDVKM. Trimming cost V 10 bases and J 7 bases, with 14 bases left between them. CDR3: CATRAPGQPQHF. As DNA, the CDR3 is TGTGCCACCCGAGCCCCGGGGCAGCCCCAGCATTTT.

This clone showed up just once. The chain couples TRBV19 to TRBJ2-3, with a tentative D call TRBD2 (7 bases). V was cut by 1 base and J by 4 bases, with 15 bases left in between. Germline V lookup: CDR1 LNHDA, CDR2 SQIVND (reference sequence). This CDR3 spans 16 amino acids. CDR3 loop: CASSIVTGTSADTQYF. For the CDR3, the DNA is TGTGCCAGTAGTATAGTGACAGGAACTAGCGCAGATACGCAGTATTTT.

There are a few counts of this clone. This chain links TRBV19 with TRBJ2-5; D is uncertain. Trimming removed 3 bases from V and 4 bases from J, with 9 bases in between. There are 13 residues in the CDR3. In germline, CDR1 is LNHDA, CDR2 SQIVND (reference sequence). CDR3 sequence (DNA): TGTGCCAGTAGTATTACACATGGAGAGACCCAGTACTTC. Protein sequence: CASSITHGETQYF.

This chain connects TRBV28 to TRBJ2-7, with TRBD1 as a possible D gene (7 bases). V dropped 2 bases and J dropped 4 bases, with 18 bases sitting between them. The length of the CDR3 is 16 residues. CDR1 and CDR2 (germline): MDHEN, SYDVKM. CDR3 sequence: CASSLRGWDSGYEQYF. The CDR3 region has the DNA TGTGCCAGCAGTTTAAGGGGGTGGGACAGCGGGTACGAGCAGTACTTC.

V and J are TRBV5-6 and TRBJ2-3; 7 nucleotides match TRBD1. The germline gives CDR1 SGHDT, CDR2 YYEEEE. The CDR3 has 19 amino acids. J was trimmed by 0 bases and V by 3 bases; bases with no gene match: 16. CDR3 in amino acids: CASSWGIQGLRTSTDTQYF. CDR3 in DNA: TGTGCCAGCAGCTGGGGGATACAGGGGCTGAGAACTAGCACAGATACGCAGTATTTT.

The chain combines TRBV6-6 with TRBJ2-1; the match to TRBD2 covers 8 bases. The CDR3 has 15 amino acids. Looked up from germline, CDR1 is MNHNY and CDR2 is SVGAGI (reference sequence). Trimming took 6 bases from V and 5 from J; bases not matched to a gene: 9. The CDR3, as DNA: TGTGCCAGCAGCCCCTCGGGGGGGGCGCACAATGAGCAGTTCTTC. Encoded protein: CASSPSGGAHNEQFF.

V is TRBV7-8 and J is TRBJ1-3; no firm D call. V dropped 1 base and J dropped 0 bases, with 10 bases sitting between them. The CDR3 loop spans 16 amino acids. The V gene's germline CDR1 is SGHVS and CDR2 FQNEAQ. In DNA, the CDR3 is TGTGCCAGCAGCTTAGGGGCCGCGAGCTCTGGAAACACCATATATTTT. Translation: CASSLGAASSGNTIYF.

V is TRBV7-2 and J is TRBJ2-5; TRBD2 matches at 16 bases. With 4 bases clipped from V and 3 bases from J, the junction kept 2 bases outside the gene matches. The germline gives CDR1 SGHTA, CDR2 FQGNSA. The CDR3 sequence is 16 residues long. The CDR3 DNA is TGTGCCAGCAGCTCCGGGACTAGCGGGAGGGAAGAGACCCAGTACTTC. This encodes CASSSGTSGREETQYF.

The V gene is TRBV30, the J gene TRBJ1-6, with 10 bases identical to TRBD1. After removal of 4 bases from V and 10 bases from J, the junction contained 4 bases not matched to a gene. The germline gives CDR1 GTSNPN, CDR2 SVGIG (reference sequence). The CDR3 totals 13 residues. Here the CDR3 reads CAWTRDRGSPLHF. CDR3 nucleotide sequence: TGTGCCTGGACTAGGGACAGGGGCTCACCCCTCCACTTT.

DNA for the CDR3: TGTGCCAGCAGTCGGGGGGGAAAATCGGCACATGAGCAGTTCTTC. Translating gives CASSRGGKSAHEQFF. The gene calls are TRBV6-2 or TRBV6-3 and TRBJ2-1, with TRBD2 matching 8 bases. Germline lookup yields CDR1 MNHEY and CDR2 SVGEGT. V trimming: 5 bases; J trimming: 8 bases; junction bases outside the gene matches: 11. The CDR3 length is 15 residues.

This chain uses TRBV5-1 with TRBJ1-2, with D maybe TRBD1 (5 bases). The V and J ends lost 3 bases and 4 bases respectively, with 19 bases between them. Germline assignment: CDR1 SGHRS and CDR2 YFSETQ. The CDR3 runs to 16 residues. The CDR3 loop reads CASSYTRAPSGYGYTF. The CDR3 bases are TGCGCCAGCAGCTACACCAGGGCCCCGTCTGGCTATGGCTACACCTTC.

This sequence joins TRBV9 and TRBJ2-1, with TRBD2 matching over 8 bases. The CDR3 contains 14 residues. Germline V CDR1 and CDR2: SGDLS, YYNGEE. Trimming cost V 3 bases and J 5 bases; bases outside gene matches: 4. CDR3 DNA: TGTGCCAGCAGCGCCCAGCGGGGGAACAATGAGCAGTTCTTC. Its translation is CASSAQRGNNEQFF.

This clone was seen a handful of times. The chain recombines TRBV30 with TRBJ1-4; D possibly corresponds to TRBD1 (6 bases). V gave up 2 bases and J gave up 4 bases, with 14 bases separating them. Germline V gene data show CDR1 as GTSNPN and CDR2 as SVGIG (reference sequence). CDR3 length equals 15 residues. The CDR3 region is CAWSFQGQGNEKLFF. Written as DNA, the CDR3 is TGTGCCTGGAGTTTTCAGGGGCAGGGTAATGAAAAACTGTTTTTT.

The chain uses TRBV7-2 and TRBJ2-3; 8 bases map to TRBD1. V was pared by 1 base and J by 2 bases, with 2 bases of the junction left unmatched. The CDR3 loop spans 15 amino acids. The germline V gene encodes CDR1 SGHTA and CDR2 FQGNSA. CDR3 in DNA: TGTGCCAGCAGCTTAGGGACAGGGATCACAGATACGCAGTATTTT. The encoded protein is CASSLGTGITDTQYF.

Relative to its sample, this clone is medium-sized. V gene TRBV2 combines with J gene TRBJ2-7, with a tentative D call TRBD2 (5 bases). V was cut by 5 bases and J by 6 bases, with 8 bases left in between. The CDR3 spans 11 residues. Germline-derived CDR1 and CDR2 are SNHLY and FYNNEI. The CDR3 DNA reads as TGTGCCAGCAGTAGAGGGTTCGAGCAGTACTTC. Encoded protein: CASSRGFEQYF.